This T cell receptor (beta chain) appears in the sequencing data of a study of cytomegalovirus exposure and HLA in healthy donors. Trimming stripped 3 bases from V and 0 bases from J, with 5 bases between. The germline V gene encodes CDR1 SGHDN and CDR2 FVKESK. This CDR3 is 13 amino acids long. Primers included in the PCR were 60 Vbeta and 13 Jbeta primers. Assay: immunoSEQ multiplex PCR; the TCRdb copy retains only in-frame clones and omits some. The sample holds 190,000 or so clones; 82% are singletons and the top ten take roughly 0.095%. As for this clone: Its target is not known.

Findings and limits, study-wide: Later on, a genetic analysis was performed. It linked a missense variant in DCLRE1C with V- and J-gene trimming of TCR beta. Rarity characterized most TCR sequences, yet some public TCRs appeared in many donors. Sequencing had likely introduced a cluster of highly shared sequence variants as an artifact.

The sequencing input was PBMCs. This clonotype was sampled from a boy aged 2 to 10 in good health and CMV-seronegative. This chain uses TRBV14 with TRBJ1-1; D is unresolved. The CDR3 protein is CASSQAVNTEAFF. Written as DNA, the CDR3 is TGTGCCAGCAGCCAGGCGGTGAACACTGAAGCTTTCTTT.